One and the same sample provided the 30 T cell receptor beta chains below, sequenced in a study of T cells in localized non-small cell lung cancer. TCRdb's copy holds only in-frame clones and misses some; the assay was immunoSEQ multiplex PCR. Of approximately 33,000 clones listed, more than 80% are singletons. Source: peripheral blood, taken before any cancer treatment. The source is a female donor older than 55 with stage I lung adenocarcinoma.

V is TRBV7-9 and J is TRBJ1-4, with D tentatively TRBD1 (5 bases). Trimming stripped 5 bases from V and 8 bases from J, with 21 bases between. The germline gives CDR1 SEHNR, CDR2 FQNEAQ (reference sequence). The CDR3 contains 16 residues. This CDR3 is CASSQPPGLTREKLFF. The DNA for the CDR3 is TGTGCCAGCAGCCAACCCCCGGGACTAACCCGCGAAAAACTGTTTTTT.

The V call is TRBV30, the J call TRBJ1-5, with D perhaps matching TRBD1 (6 bases). This CDR3 has 12 residues. Trimming left V 5 bases short and J 4 bases short, with 9 bases between. Germline-derived CDR1 and CDR2 are GTSNPN and SVGIG (reference sequence). The CDR3 loop is CAWDRRNQPQHF. The CDR3 DNA reads as TGTGCCTGGGACAGGAGGAATCAGCCCCAGCATTTT.

The chain links TRBV6-1 to TRBJ1-1, with a tentative D call TRBD1 (5 bases). The length of the CDR3 is 12 residues. Germline V CDR1 and CDR2: MNHNS, SASEGT. The ends were cut back, 6 bases at V and 8 bases at J, with 13 bases in the middle. In nucleotides, the CDR3 is TGTGCCAGCAGGGGGATTGACAGAGAAGCTTTCTTT. Protein product: CASRGIDREAFF.

V gene TRBV19 combines with J gene TRBJ1-6; no reliable D call. The germline V gene encodes CDR1 LNHDA and CDR2 SQIVND (reference sequence). The CDR3 sequence is 12 residues long. V was pared by 5 bases and J by 7 bases, with 6 bases between. The CDR3 nucleotides are TGTGCCAGTAGTCTCTTAAATTCACCCCTCCACTTT. It translates to CASSLLNSPLHF.

The CDR3 loop is CASSLDSAGGDTQYF. For the CDR3, the DNA is TGCGCCAGCAGCTTGGATTCGGCAGGGGGGGATACGCAGTATTTT. The chain carries TRBV5-1 and TRBJ2-3, with D possibly matching TRBD1 (7 bases). The CDR3 spans 15 residues. Germline-derived CDR1 and CDR2 are SGHRS and YFSETQ. Trimming took off 0 bases at V and 6 bases at J, with 14 bases between the two ends. Together with reference TRBV5-1 and TRBJ2-3, the CDR3 gives the full variable domain: KAGVTQTPRYLIKTRGQQVTLSCSPISGHRSVSWYQQTPGQGLQFLFEYFSETQRNKGNFPGRFSGRQFSNSRSEMNVSTLELGDSALYLCASSLDSAGGDTQYFGPGTRLTVL.

The rearrangement uses TRBV19 and TRBJ2-3; the D gene could be TRBD1 or TRBD2 (5 bases each). From germline, CDR1 is LNHDA and CDR2 SQIVND (reference sequence). V lost 5 bases and J 1 base, leaving 19 bases between the germline ends. The CDR3 has 17 residues. In nucleotides, the CDR3 is TGTGCCAGTAGTGTGAGGGGACCGAAAAAGGGCACAGATACGCAGTATTTT. Amino acid sequence: CASSVRGPKKGTDTQYF.

The chain recombines TRBV10-3 with TRBJ2-1; D is unclear. With 4 bases removed from V and 8 bases from J, the gap between germline ends came to 15 bases. CDR3 size: 14 residues. The germline gives CDR1 ENHRY, CDR2 SYGVKD. Written as DNA, the CDR3 is TGTGCCATCAGTGGGAAGGTTAAGTACGATGAGCAGTTCTTC. It specifies CAISGKVKYDEQFF.

This sequence joins TRBV9 and TRBJ2-1; 9 nucleotides match TRBD2. Per the germline V gene, CDR1 is SGDLS and CDR2 is YYNGEE. This CDR3 is 18 amino acids long. The junction had 20 bases not matched to a gene; V was cut back by 4 bases and J by 9 bases. The CDR3 sequence is CASSPARNAGGVSGEQFF. For the CDR3, the DNA is TGTGCCAGCAGCCCAGCCCGGAATGCGGGGGGGGTGTCCGGTGAGCAGTTCTTC.

The V call is TRBV11-2, the J call TRBJ2-3; TRBD1 aligns across 8 bases. CDR1 is SGHAT, CDR2 FQNNGV, per germline. This CDR3 spans 16 amino acids. The J segment lost 2 bases and the V segment lost 3 bases, leaving 7 bases of the junction unmatched. CDR3 nucleotides: TGTGCCAGCAGCTTGGTGACAGGGGCGTACACAGATACGCAGTATTTT. Encoded protein: CASSLVTGAYTDTQYF.

This clone was seen just once. The CDR3 DNA is TGTGCCAGCAGTTTTTTCAAAGGACACCTCAACACTGAAGCTTTCTTT. Translating gives CASSFFKGHLNTEAFF. J is TRBJ1-1 and V is TRBV27; TRBD1 might be the D (5 bases). Germline V gene sequence: CDR1 MNHEY, CDR2 SMNVEV (reference sequence). Deletions cut 3 bases from V and 2 bases from J, with 16 bases between. CDR3 length: 16 amino acids.

For the CDR3, the DNA is TGCGCCAGCAGCTTGGATAGGGGGGGTAGCACAGATACGCAGTATTTT. It encodes CASSLDRGGSTDTQYF. The chain employs TRBV5-1 and TRBJ2-3; maybe TRBD2 (7 bases). The length of the CDR3 is 16 residues. Germline V lookup: CDR1 SGHRS, CDR2 YFSETQ. The V end was cut by 0 bases, the J end by 0 bases, with 11 bases between.

The genes are TRBV4-1 and TRBJ2-3, with TRBD2 identical over 7 bases. Germline V gene data show CDR1 as MGHRA and CDR2 as YSYEKL. This CDR3 is built from 16 residues. The trim removed 1 base at V and 3 bases at J, leaving 7 bases unmatched. The CDR3 spells CASSQVRGLGTDTQYF. In nucleotides, the CDR3 is TGCGCCAGCAGCCAAGTGCGTGGACTAGGGACAGATACGCAGTATTTT.

The genes are TRBV7-5 and TRBJ1-2; the table's D gene call, TRBD1, was not cross checked with the DNA. TRBV7-5 is annotated as a pseudogene. The CDR3 totals 14 residues. CDR3 in DNA: TGTGCCAGAAGCCCGTTCGACAGGGGGGATGGCTACACCTTC. Encoded protein: CARSPFDRGDGYTF.

The chain recombines TRBV7-9 with TRBJ1-1; 8 bases are shared with TRBD1. J was trimmed by 5 bases and V by 4 bases; bases with no gene match: 12. The length of the CDR3 is 16 residues. Per the germline V gene, CDR1 is SEHNR and CDR2 is FQNEAQ (reference sequence). CDR3 sequence (DNA): TGTGCCAGCAGCTACCGCCGGACAGGGACGGGAACTGAAGCTTTCTTT. This translates into CASSYRRTGTGTEAFF. Together with reference TRBV7-9 and TRBJ1-1, the CDR3 gives the full variable domain: DTGVSQNPRHKITKRGQNVTFRCDPISEHNRLYWYRQTLGQGPEFLTYFQNEAQLEKSRLLSDRFSAERPKGSFSTLEIQRTEQGDSAMYLCASSYRRTGTGTEAFFGQGTRLTVV.

The sample holds one count of this clone. This rearrangement joins TRBV4-2 to TRBJ2-1, with a weak D call TRBD1 (6 bases). The CDR3 length is 12 residues. Germline values: CDR1 LGHNA, CDR2 YNFKEQ. Trimming shortened V by 2 bases and J by 11 bases, and 10 bases separated the two germline ends. The CDR3 DNA sequence: TGTGCCAGCAGCCAAAGTCGGGACAAGCAGTTCTTC. It is translated as CASSQSRDKQFF.

J is TRBJ1-1 and V is TRBV6-5; D remains unclear. Germline CDR1 is MNHEY and CDR2 is SVGAGI. V was shortened by 2 bases and J by 2 bases, with 9 bases between the two germline ends. The CDR3 has 14 residues. The CDR3 region has the DNA TGTGCCAGCAGTTACCGTCGCAGCAACACTGAAGCTTTCTTT. Amino acids: CASSYRRSNTEAFF.

This sequence joins TRBV6-1 and TRBJ1-5; D may be TRBD1 (5 bases). There are 15 residues in the CDR3. Germline CDR1 is MNHNS and CDR2 is SASEGT. Trimming pared 4 bases from V and 0 bases from J, leaving 10 bases between. CDR3 sequence: CASSVTGTSNQPQHF. Here the CDR3 DNA reads TGTGCCAGCAGTGTCACCGGGACTAGCAATCAGCCCCAGCATTTT.

The DNA of the CDR3 is TGTGCCAGCAGCACGACTAGCGGTCGGCGGGACGGGGAGCTGTTTTTT. Amino acids: CASSTTSGRRDGELFF. This chain links TRBV7-3 with TRBJ2-2, with TRBD2 identical over 9 bases. The junction had 11 bases not matched to a gene; V was cut back by 5 bases and J by 7 bases. Germline CDR1 reads SGHTA; CDR2 reads FQGTGA. This CDR3 contains 16 residues. Full variable domain (rest looked up from reference TRBV7-3 and TRBJ2-2): GAGVSQTPSNKVTEKGKYVELRCDPISGHTALYWYRQSLGQGPEFLIYFQGTGAADDSGLPNDRFFAVRPEGSVSTLKIQRTERGDSAVYLCASSTTSGRRDGELFFGEGSRLTVL.

The chain combines TRBV5-1 with TRBJ1-2; D not certain. CDR1 and CDR2 from the germline V gene are SGHRS and YFSETQ. The CDR3 sequence is 13 residues long. Between the trimmed V and J ends, which lost 4 bases and 4 bases, there was a span of 11 bases. The CDR3 bases are TGCGCCAGCAGCCCTGGACGGCTCTATGGCTACACCTTC. Amino acids: CASSPGRLYGYTF.

The chain links TRBV2 to TRBJ2-1; tentatively, D is TRBD1 (6 bases). Germline assignment: CDR1 SNHLY and CDR2 FYNNEI. Trimming removed 4 bases at V and 5 bases at J, with 30 bases between. The CDR3 loop spans 20 amino acids. The CDR3 DNA reads TGTGCCAGCAGTGCAATTCAGGGGATTCAAGGTTGGACGGGGAACAATGAGCAGTTCTTC. It is translated as CASSAIQGIQGWTGNNEQFF.

The genes are TRBV6-4 and TRBJ1-2, with 8 bases identical to TRBD1. V was pared by 5 bases and J by 2 bases, with 4 bases of the junction left unmatched. The germline CDR1 and CDR2 sequences are MRHNA and SNTAGT. The CDR3 extends over 14 amino acids. Here the CDR3 reads CASSPGGSNYGYTF. CDR3 bases: TGTGCCAGCAGTCCAGGGGGCTCCAACTATGGCTACACCTTC.

The CDR3 spells CSAGTGVNTEAFF. The CDR3 DNA reads TGCAGCGCTGGGACAGGGGTTAACACTGAAGCTTTCTTT. The chain uses TRBV29-1 and TRBJ1-1; 10 positions agree with TRBD1. V shed 7 bases, J shed 2 bases, and the junction held 4 bases outside the gene matches. Per germline, CDR1 SQVTM and CDR2 ANQGSEA. This CDR3 is 13 amino acids long.

The chain couples TRBV5-1 to TRBJ2-3, with TRBD2 as a possible D gene (6 bases). Germline V CDR1 and CDR2: SGHRS, YFSETQ. The CDR3 spans 16 residues. With 0 bases removed from V and 1 base from J, the gap between germline ends came to 12 bases. The CDR3 DNA is TGCGCCAGCAGCTTGGATACTAGCTTTCGCACAGATACGCAGTATTTT. The encoded protein is CASSLDTSFRTDTQYF.

J is TRBJ1-2 and V is TRBV5-5; no clear D gene. Per germline, CDR1 SGHKS and CDR2 YYEKEE (reference sequence). CDR3 length: 14 amino acids. V dropped 4 bases and J dropped 8 bases, with 18 bases sitting between them. In DNA form, the CDR3 reads TGTGCCAGCAGCCCGCTTTCGACACTTTCGGGCTACACCTTC. Encoded protein: CASSPLSTLSGYTF. Full variable domain (outside the CDR3, taken from reference TRBV5-5 and TRBJ1-2): DAGVTQSPTHLIKTRGQQVTLRCSPISGHKSVSWYQQVLGQGPQFIFQYYEKEERGRGNFPDRFSARQFPNYSSELNVNALLLGDSALYLCASSPLSTLSGYTFGSGTRLTVV.

V gene TRBV4-1 combines with J gene TRBJ1-6; 10 bases fit TRBD1. Trimming at V came to 5 bases and at J to 7 bases, leaving 14 bases not matched to a gene. The CDR3 extends over 18 amino acids. From germline, CDR1 is MGHRA and CDR2 YSYEKL. The CDR3 region has the DNA TGCGCCAGCAGCGGGACAGGGGTAAGGCTTCGTGGGAATTCACCCCTCCACTTT. This sequence encodes CASSGTGVRLRGNSPLHF.

Concerning this clone: At one boundary the junction diverges from the germline segment, which might be a read error. The gene calls are TRBV6-6 and TRBJ2-7; D may be TRBD1 (5 bases). CDR1 and CDR2 from the germline V gene are MNHNY and SVGAGI (reference sequence). The CDR3 runs to 12 residues. CDR3 protein: CTSQGKDYEQYF. The DNA of the CDR3 is TGTACCAGCCAGGGAAAGGACTACGAGCAGTACTTC.

The CDR3 region is CASPRDRDSNYGYTF. The CDR3 DNA follows: TGTGCCTCCCCAAGAGACAGGGACTCTAACTATGGCTACACCTTC. The chain combines TRBV2 with TRBJ1-2, with TRBD1 matching over 7 bases. Losses at the gene ends were 11 bases for V and 0 bases for J; bases not matched to a gene: 12. Germline V gene data show CDR1 as SNHLY and CDR2 as FYNNEI. This CDR3 is 15 amino acids long. The full variable domain, with the rest looked up from reference TRBV2 and TRBJ1-2, is EPEVTQTPSHQVTQMGQEVILRCVPISNHLYFYWYRQILGQKVEFLVSFYNNEISEKSEIFDDQFSVERPDGSNFTLKIRSTKLEDSAMYFCASPRDRDSNYGYTFGSGTRLTVV.

This rearrangement joins TRBV7-2 to TRBJ1-4, with TRBD1 as a possible D gene (5 bases). The germline gives CDR1 SGHTA, CDR2 FQGNSA. The CDR3 has 12 amino acids. V gave up 1 base and J gave up 11 bases, with 8 bases separating them. This chain's CDR3 is CASSLVSGKLFF. The CDR3 DNA reads as TGTGCCAGCAGCTTAGTTTCAGGGAAACTGTTTTTT.

The chain recombines TRBV18 with TRBJ1-3; TRBD1 aligns across 8 bases. Per germline, CDR1 KGHSH and CDR2 LQKENI. There are 15 residues in the CDR3. The V segment lost 2 bases and the J segment 0 bases; nucleotides outside the gene matches: 0. CDR3 sequence: CASSPTGGSGNTIYF. The CDR3 DNA reads TGTGCCAGCTCACCAACAGGGGGCTCTGGAAACACCATATATTTT.

The rearrangement links TRBV5-1 to TRBJ1-3; D perhaps matches TRBD1 (5 bases). The CDR3 runs 15 residues. CDR1 and CDR2 from the germline V gene are SGHRS and YFSETQ. V lost 0 bases, J lost 2 bases, and 9 bases lay in between. CDR3 sequence (DNA): TGCGCCAGCAGCTTGGGCGGACATCCTGGAAACACCATATATTTT. This gives the protein CASSLGGHPGNTIYF.